This note documents a single TCR beta chain sequence. The V end was cut by 0 bases, the J end by 9 bases, with 21 bases between. CDR1 is LGHNA, CDR2 YNFKEQ, per germline. The CDR3 spans 16 residues. The source of the sample is a study of CD8 T cells in Susac syndrome. Random hexamers were used to reverse transcribe about 0.5 to 1 ug of RNA. Using its own MiXCR run on the immunoSEQ multiplex PCR reads, TCRdb lists one record per CDR3 protein. The sample contains about 200,000 distinct CDR3 sequences, about 95% of which appear only once. Sequenced: CD4+ T cells from PBMCs. This receptor was obtained from a human donor with multiple sclerosis. The V call is TRBV4-2, the J call TRBJ2-7, with D perhaps TRBD2 (5 bases). The CDR3 nucleotides are TGTGCCAGCAGCCAAGATACGGCCAGCGGTCTGGTAGTGCAGTACTTC. This translates into CASSQDTASGLVVQYF.